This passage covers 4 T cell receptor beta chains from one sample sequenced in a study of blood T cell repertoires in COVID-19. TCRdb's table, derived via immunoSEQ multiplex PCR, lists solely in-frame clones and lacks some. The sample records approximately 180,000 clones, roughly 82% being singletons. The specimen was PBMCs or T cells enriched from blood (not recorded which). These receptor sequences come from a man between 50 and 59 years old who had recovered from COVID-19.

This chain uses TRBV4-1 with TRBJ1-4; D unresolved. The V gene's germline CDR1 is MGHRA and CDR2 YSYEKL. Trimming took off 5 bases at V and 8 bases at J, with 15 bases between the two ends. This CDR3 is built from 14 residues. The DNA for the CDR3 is TGCGCCAGCAGCGCCCGACGGGTTACGGAAAAACTGTTTTTT. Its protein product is CASSARRVTEKLFF.

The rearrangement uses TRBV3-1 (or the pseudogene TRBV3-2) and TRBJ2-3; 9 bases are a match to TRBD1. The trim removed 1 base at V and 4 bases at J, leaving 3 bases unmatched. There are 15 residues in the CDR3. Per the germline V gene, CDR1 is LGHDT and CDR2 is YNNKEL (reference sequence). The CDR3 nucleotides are TGTGCCAGCAGCCAAGCCGGGACAGGGTCAGATACGCAGTATTTT. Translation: CASSQAGTGSDTQYF.

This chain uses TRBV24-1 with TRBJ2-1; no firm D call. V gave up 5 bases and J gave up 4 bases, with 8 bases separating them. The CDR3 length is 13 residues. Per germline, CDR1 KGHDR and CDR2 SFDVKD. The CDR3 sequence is CATSGAAYNEQFF. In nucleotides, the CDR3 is TGTGCCACCAGTGGGGCAGCTTACAATGAGCAGTTCTTC.

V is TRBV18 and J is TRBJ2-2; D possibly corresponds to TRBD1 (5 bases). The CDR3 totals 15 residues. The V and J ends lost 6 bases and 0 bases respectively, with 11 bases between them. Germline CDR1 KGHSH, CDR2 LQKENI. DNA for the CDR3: TGTGCCAGCTCCCTCCAGGGAACGAACACCGGGGAGCTGTTTTTT. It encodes CASSLQGTNTGELFF. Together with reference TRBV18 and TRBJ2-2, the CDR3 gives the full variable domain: NAGVMQNPRHLVRRRGQEARLRCSPMKGHSHVYWYRQLPEEGLKFMVYLQKENIIDESGMPKERFSAEFPKEGPSILRIQQVVRGDSAAYFCASSLQGTNTGELFFGEGSRLTVL.